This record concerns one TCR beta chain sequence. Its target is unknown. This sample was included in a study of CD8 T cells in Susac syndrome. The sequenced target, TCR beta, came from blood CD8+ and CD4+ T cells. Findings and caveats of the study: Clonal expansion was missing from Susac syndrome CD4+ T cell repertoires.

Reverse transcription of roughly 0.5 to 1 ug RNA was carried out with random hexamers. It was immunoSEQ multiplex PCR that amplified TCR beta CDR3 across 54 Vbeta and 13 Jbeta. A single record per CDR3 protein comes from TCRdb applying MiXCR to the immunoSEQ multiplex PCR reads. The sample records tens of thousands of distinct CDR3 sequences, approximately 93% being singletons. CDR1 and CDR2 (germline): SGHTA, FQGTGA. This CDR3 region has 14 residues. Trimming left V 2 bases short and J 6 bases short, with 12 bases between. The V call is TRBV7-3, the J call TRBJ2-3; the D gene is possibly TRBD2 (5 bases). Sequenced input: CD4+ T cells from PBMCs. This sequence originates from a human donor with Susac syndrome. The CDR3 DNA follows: TGTGCCAGCAGCTTATCGGGGTTCAGGGATACGCAGTATTTT. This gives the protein CASSLSGFRDTQYF.